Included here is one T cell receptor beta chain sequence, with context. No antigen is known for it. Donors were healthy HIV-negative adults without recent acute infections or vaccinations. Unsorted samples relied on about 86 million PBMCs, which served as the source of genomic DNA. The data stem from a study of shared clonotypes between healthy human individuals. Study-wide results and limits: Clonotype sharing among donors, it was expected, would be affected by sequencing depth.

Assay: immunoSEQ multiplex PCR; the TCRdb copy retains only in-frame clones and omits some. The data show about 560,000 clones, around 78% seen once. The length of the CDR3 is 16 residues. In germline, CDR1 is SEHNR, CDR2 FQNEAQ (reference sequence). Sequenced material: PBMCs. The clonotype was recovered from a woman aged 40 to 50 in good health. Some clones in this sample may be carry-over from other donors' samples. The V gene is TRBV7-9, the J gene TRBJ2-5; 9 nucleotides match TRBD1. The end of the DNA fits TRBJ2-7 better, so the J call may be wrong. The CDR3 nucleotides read TGTGCCAGCAGCTTAGCTACCGGGACAGGGACTAACGAGCAGTACTTC. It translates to CASSLATGTGTNEQYF.